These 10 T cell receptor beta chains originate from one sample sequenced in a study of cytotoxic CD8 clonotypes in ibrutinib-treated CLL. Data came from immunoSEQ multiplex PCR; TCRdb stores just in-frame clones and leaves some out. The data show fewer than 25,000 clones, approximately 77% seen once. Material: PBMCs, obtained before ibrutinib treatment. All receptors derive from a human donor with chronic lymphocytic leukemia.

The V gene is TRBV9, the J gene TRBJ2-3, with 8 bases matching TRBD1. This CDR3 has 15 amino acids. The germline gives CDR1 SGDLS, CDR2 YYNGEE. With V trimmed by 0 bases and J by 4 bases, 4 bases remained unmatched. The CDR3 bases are TGTGCCAGCAGCGTAGTACAGGGGGGTCCAGATACGCAGTATTTT. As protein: CASSVVQGGPDTQYF. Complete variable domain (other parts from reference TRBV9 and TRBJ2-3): DSGVTQTPKHLITATGQRVTLRCSPRSGDLSVYWYQQSLDQGLQFLIQYYNGEERAKGNILERFSAQQFPDLHSELNLSSLELGDSALYFCASSVVQGGPDTQYFGPGTRLTVL.

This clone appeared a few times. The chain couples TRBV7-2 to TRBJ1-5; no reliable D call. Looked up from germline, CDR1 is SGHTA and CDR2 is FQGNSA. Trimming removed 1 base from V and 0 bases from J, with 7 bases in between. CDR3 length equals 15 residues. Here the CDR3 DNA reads TGTGCCAGCAGCTTAGTCTCATTTAGCAATCAGCCCCAGCATTTT. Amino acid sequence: CASSLVSFSNQPQHF.

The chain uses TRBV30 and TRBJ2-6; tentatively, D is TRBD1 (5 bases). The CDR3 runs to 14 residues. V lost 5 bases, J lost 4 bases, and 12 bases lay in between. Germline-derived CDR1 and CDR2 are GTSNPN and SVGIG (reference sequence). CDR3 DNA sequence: TGTGCCTGGTCGACAGCTCTGGGGGCCAACGTCCTGACTTTC. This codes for CAWSTALGANVLTF. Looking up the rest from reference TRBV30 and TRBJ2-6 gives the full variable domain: SQTIHQWPATLVQPVGSPLSLECTVEGTSNPNLYWYRQAAGRGLQLLFYSVGIGQISSEVPQNLSASRPQDRQFILSSKKLLLSDSGFYLCAWSTALGANVLTFGAGSRLTVL.

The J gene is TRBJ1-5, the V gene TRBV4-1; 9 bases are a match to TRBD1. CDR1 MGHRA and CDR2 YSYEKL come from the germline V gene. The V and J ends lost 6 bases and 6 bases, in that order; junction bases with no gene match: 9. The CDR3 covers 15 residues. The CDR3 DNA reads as TGCGCCAGCAGTCACCGGGACAGGGTTACTCAGCCCCAGCATTTT. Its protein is CASSHRDRVTQPQHF.

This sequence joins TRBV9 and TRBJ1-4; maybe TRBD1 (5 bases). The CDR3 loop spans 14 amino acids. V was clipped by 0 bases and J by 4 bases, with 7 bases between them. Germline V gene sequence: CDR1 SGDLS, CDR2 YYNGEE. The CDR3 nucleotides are TGTGCCAGCAGCGTAGGGGGGATTAATGAAAAACTGTTTTTT. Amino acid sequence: CASSVGGINEKLFF.

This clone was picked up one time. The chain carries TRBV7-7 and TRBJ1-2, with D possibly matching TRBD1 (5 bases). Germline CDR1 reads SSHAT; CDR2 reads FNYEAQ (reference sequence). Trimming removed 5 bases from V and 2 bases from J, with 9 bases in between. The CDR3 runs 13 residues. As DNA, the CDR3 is TGTGCCAGCAGCAACAGGACGAACTATGGCTACACCTTC. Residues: CASSNRTNYGYTF. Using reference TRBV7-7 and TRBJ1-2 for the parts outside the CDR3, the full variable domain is GAGVSQSPRYKVTKRGQDVTLRCDPISSHATLYWYQQALGQGPEFLTYFNYEAQPDKSGLPSDRFSAERPEGSISTLTIQRTEQRDSAMYRCASSNRTNYGYTFGSGTRLTVV.

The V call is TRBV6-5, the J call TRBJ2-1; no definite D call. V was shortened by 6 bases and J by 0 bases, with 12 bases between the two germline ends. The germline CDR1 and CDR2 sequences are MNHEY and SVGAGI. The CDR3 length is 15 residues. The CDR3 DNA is TGTGCCAGCAGGCTGGACGAGAGCTCCTACAATGAGCAGTTCTTC. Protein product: CASRLDESSYNEQFF.

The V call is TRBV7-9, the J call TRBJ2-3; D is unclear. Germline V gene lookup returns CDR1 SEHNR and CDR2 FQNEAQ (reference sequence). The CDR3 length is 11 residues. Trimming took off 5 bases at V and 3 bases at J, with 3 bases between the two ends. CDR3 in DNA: TGTGCCAGCAGCCTAACAGATACGCAGTATTTT. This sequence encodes CASSLTDTQYF. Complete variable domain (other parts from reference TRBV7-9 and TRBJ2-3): DTGVSQNPRHKITKRGQNVTFRCDPISEHNRLYWYRQTLGQGPEFLTYFQNEAQLEKSRLLSDRFSAERPKGSFSTLEIQRTEQGDSAMYLCASSLTDTQYFGPGTRLTVL.

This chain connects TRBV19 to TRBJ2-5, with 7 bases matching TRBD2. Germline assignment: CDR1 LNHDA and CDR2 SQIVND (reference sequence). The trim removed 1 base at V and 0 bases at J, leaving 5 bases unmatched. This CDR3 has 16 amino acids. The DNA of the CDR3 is TGTGCCAGTAGTATAGGCCTAGCGGCTTACCAAGAGACCCAGTACTTC. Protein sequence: CASSIGLAAYQETQYF. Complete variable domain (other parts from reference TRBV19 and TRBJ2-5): DGGITQSPKYLFRKEGQNVTLSCEQNLNHDAMYWYRQDPGQGLRLIYYSQIVNDFQKGDIAEGYSVSREKKESFPLTVTSAQKNPTAFYLCASSIGLAAYQETQYFGPGTRLLVL.

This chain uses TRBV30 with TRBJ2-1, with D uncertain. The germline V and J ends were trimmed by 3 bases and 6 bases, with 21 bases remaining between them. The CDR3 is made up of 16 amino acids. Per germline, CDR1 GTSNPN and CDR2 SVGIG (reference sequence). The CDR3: CAWSPQMTFGINEQFF. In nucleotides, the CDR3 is TGTGCCTGGAGCCCCCAAATGACTTTCGGCATCAATGAGCAGTTCTTC.